This TCR beta chain is from a study of T cells in localized non-small cell lung cancer. Overall study findings and caveats: When the top 100 tumor clones were examined, a median about 60 of them also appeared in the adjacent lung, which was paired and uninvolved.

Here immunoSEQ multiplex PCR was the method, and the copy in TCRdb shows in-frame clones only, minus some. The data show 37,000 or so clones, around 90% seen once. A remark on this clone: As yet, its antigen is unknown.

The origin of this receptor is a woman between 40 and 69 years old with stage I lung adenocarcinoma. Sequencing used peripheral blood, obtained before any cancer treatment.

CDR3 residues: CASSPHFASYEQYF. In nucleotides, the CDR3 is TGTGCCAGCAGCCCACACTTCGCTTCCTACGAGCAGTACTTC. This chain connects TRBV28 to TRBJ2-7; D is unclear. CDR3 length: 14 residues. Germline V CDR1 and CDR2: MDHEN, SYDVKM. Deletions cut 6 bases from V and 1 base from J, with 13 bases between.